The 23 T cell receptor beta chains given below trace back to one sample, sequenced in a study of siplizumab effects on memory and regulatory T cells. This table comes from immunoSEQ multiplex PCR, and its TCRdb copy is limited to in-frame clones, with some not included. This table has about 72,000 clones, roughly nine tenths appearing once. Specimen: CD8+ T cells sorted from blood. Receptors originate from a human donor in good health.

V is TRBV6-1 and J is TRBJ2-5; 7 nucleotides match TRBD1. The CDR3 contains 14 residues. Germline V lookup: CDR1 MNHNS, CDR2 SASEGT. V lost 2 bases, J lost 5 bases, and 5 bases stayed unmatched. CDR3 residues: CASSEWAGGETQYF. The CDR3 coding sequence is TGTGCCAGCAGTGAATGGGCAGGGGGTGAGACCCAGTACTTC.

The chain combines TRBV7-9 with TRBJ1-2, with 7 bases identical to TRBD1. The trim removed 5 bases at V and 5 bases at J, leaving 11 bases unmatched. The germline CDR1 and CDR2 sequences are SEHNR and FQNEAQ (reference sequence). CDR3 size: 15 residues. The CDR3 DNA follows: TGTGCCAGCAGCGCTCGACAGGGATTGTGGTATGGCTACACCTTC. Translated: CASSARQGLWYGYTF.

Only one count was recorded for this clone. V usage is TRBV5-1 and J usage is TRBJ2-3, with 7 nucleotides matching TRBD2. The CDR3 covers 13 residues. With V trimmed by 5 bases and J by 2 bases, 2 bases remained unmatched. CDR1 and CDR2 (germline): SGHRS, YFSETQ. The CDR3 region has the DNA TGCGCCAGCAGAGCGGGATACACAGATACGCAGTATTTT. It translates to CASRAGYTDTQYF.

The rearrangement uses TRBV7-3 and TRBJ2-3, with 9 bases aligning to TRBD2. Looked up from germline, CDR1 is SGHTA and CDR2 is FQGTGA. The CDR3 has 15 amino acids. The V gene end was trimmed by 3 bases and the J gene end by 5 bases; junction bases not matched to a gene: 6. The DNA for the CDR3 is TGTGCCAGCAGCTTGGGTAGCGGGAGTATAGATACGCAGTATTTT. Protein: CASSLGSGSIDTQYF. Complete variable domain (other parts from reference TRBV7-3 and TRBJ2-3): GAGVSQTPSNKVTEKGKYVELRCDPISGHTALYWYRQSLGQGPEFLIYFQGTGAADDSGLPNDRFFAVRPEGSVSTLKIQRTERGDSAVYLCASSLGSGSIDTQYFGPGTRLTVL.

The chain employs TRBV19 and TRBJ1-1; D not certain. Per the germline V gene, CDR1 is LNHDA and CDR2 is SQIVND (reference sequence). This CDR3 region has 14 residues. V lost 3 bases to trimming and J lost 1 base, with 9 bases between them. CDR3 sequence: CASSIVGKNTEAFF. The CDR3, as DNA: TGTGCCAGTAGTATTGTAGGGAAGAACACTGAAGCTTTCTTT.

CDR3 residues: CASRGDRDTEAFF. The CDR3 DNA reads TGTGCCAGCAGGGGGGACAGAGACACTGAAGCTTTCTTT. The chain uses TRBV7-9 and TRBJ1-1, with 7 positions matching TRBD1. The germline CDR1 and CDR2 sequences are SEHNR and FQNEAQ (reference sequence). The trim removed 6 bases at V and 3 bases at J, leaving 4 bases unmatched. This CDR3 spans 13 amino acids.

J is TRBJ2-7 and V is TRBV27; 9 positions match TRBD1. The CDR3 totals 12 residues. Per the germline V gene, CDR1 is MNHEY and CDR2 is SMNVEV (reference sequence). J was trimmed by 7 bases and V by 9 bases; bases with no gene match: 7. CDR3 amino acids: CASTGGAGEQYF. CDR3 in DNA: TGTGCCAGTACAGGGGGCGCGGGGGAGCAGTACTTC.

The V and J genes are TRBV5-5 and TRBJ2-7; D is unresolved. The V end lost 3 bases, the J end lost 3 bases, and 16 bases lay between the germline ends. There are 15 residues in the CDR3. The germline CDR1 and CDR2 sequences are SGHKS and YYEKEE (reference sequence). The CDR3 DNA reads TGTGCCAGCAGCTCCCCGAGCTCCCTAGGCTACGAGCAGTACTTC. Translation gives CASSSPSSLGYEQYF.

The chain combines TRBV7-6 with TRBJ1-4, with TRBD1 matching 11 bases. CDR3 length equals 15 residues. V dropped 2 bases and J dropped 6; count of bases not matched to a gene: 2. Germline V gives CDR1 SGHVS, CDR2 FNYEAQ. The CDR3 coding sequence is TGTGCCAGCAGCTTACGGACAGGGGGCGATGAAAAACTGTTTTTT. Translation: CASSLRTGGDEKLFF.

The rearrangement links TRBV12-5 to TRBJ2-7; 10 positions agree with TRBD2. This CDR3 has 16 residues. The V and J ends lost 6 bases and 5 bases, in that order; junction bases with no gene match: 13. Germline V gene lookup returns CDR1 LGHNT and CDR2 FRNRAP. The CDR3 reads CASGQSQLAGRHEQYF. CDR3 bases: TGTGCTAGTGGCCAATCCCAACTAGCGGGAAGGCACGAGCAGTACTTC.

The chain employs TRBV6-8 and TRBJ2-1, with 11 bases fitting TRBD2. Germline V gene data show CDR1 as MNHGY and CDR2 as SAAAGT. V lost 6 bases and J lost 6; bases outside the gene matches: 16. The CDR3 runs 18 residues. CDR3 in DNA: TGTGCCAGCAGATCCCTCCTTCAAATAGCGGGGGGGCGCAATGAGCAGTTCTTC. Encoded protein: CASRSLLQIAGGRNEQFF.

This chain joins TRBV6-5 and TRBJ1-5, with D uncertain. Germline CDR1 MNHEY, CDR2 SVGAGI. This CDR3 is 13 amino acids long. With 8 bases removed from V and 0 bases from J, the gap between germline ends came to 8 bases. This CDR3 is CASRVNSNQPQHF. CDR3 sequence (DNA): TGTGCCAGCCGGGTGAATAGCAATCAGCCCCAGCATTTT.

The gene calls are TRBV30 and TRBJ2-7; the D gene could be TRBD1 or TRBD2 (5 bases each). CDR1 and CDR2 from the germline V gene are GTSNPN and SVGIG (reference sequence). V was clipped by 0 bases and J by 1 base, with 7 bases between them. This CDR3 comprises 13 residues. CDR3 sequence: CAWSVWGSYEQYF. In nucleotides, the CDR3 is TGTGCCTGGAGTGTCTGGGGGTCCTACGAGCAGTACTTC.

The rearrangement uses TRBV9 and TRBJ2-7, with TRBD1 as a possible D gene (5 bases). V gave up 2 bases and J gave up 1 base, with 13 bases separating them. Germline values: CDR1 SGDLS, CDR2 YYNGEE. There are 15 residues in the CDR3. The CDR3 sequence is CASSVGADGSYEQYF. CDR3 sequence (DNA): TGTGCCAGCAGCGTTGGGGCAGATGGGTCCTACGAGCAGTACTTC.

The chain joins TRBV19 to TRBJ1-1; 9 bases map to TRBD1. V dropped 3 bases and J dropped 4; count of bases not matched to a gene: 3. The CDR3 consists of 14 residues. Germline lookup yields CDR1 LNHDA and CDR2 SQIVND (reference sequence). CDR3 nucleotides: TGTGCCAGTAGTATGTTACAGGGGGCCACTGAAGCTTTCTTT. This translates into CASSMLQGATEAFF.

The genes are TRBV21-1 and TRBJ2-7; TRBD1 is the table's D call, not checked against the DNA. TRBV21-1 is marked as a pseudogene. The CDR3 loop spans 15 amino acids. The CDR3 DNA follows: TGTGCCAGCAGCAAAGGAGGGACAGGGTCCAACGAGCAGTACTTC. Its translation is CASSKGGTGSNEQYF.

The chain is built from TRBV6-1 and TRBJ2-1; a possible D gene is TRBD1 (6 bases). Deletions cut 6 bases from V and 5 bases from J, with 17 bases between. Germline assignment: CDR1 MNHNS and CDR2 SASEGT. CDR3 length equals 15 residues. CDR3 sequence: CASRPLQGPNNEQFF. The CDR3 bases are TGTGCCAGCAGGCCGCTACAGGGTCCGAACAATGAGCAGTTCTTC.

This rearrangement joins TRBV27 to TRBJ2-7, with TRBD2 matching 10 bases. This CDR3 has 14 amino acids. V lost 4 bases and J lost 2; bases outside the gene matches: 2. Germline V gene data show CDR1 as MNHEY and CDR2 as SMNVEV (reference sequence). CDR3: CASSSLAGPYEQYF. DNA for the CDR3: TGTGCCAGCAGTTCACTAGCGGGACCCTACGAGCAGTACTTC.

CDR3 region: CASSLVQTGYTF. In DNA form, the CDR3 reads TGTGCCAGCAGCTTAGTACAGACTGGCTACACCTTC. The rearrangement uses TRBV11-2 and TRBJ1-2; no reliable D call. The length of the CDR3 is 12 residues. Germline lookup yields CDR1 SGHAT and CDR2 FQNNGV. V gave up 1 base and J gave up 7 bases, with 7 bases separating them. The whole variable domain, remainder taken from reference TRBV11-2 and TRBJ1-2, is EAGVAQSPRYKIIEKRQSVAFWCNPISGHATLYWYQQILGQGPKLLIQFQNNGVVDDSQLPKDRFSAERLKGVDSTLKIQPAKLEDSAVYLCASSLVQTGYTFGSGTRLTVV.

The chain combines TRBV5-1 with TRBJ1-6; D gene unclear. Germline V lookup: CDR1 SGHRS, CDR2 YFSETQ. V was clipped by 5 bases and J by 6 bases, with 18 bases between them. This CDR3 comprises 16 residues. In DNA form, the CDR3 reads TGCGCCAGCAGACCCCGGCGGCAGAAGCGTAATTCACCCCTCCACTTT. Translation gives CASRPRRQKRNSPLHF.

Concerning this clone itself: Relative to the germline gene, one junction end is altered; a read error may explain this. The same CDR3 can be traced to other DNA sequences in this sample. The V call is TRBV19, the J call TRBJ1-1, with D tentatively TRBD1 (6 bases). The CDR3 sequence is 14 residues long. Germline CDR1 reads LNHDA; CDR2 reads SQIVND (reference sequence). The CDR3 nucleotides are TGCGCCAGTAGTACAGGAACAGGGACCACTGAAGCTTTCTTT. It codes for CASSTGTGTTEAFF.

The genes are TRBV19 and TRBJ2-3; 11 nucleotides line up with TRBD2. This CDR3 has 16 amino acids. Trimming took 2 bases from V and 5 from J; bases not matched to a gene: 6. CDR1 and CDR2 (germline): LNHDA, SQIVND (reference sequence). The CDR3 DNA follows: TGTGCCAGTAGTATAATAGCGGGGGGGCCCGAAGATACGCAGTATTTT. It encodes CASSIIAGGPEDTQYF.

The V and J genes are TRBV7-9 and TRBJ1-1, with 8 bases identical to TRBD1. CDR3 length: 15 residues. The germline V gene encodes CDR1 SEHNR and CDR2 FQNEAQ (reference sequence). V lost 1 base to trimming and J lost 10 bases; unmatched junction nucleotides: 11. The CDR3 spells CASSLDSQGAGGAFF. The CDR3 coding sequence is TGTGCCAGCAGCTTAGATAGTCAGGGGGCAGGCGGAGCTTTCTTT.